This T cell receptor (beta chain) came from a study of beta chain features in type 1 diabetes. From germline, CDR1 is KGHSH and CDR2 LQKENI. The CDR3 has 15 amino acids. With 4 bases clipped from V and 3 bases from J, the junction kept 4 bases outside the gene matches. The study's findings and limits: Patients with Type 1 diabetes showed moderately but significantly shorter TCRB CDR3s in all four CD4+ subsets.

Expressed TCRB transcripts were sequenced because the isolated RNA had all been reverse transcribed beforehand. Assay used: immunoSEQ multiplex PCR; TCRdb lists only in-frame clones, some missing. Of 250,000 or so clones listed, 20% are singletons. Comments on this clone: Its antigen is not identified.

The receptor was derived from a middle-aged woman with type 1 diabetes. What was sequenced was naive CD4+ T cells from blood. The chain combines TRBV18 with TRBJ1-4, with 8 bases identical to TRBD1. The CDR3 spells CASSLSTGANEKLFF. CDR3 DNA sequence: TGTGCCAGCTCACTTTCGACAGGGGCTAATGAAAAACTGTTTTTT.